This TCR beta chain appears in the sequencing data of a study of cytomegalovirus exposure and HLA in healthy donors. The PCR used 60 Vbeta and 13 Jbeta primers. Original processing notes: Later, roughly 77 million unique TCR beta chains were counted in an analysis, and about 10 million of them were shared. Method: immunoSEQ multiplex PCR; TCRdb's copy keeps in-frame clones and lacks some. The V and J calls and the clone size are those of that table, but D and trimming were determined from the DNA. Of approximately 110,000 clones detected, 15% appear once; the ten largest clones hold around 0.9%. Trimming shortened V by 6 bases and J by 2 bases, and 11 bases separated the two germline ends. CDR1 SGHTA and CDR2 FQGNSA come from the germline V gene. This CDR3 spans 14 amino acids.

The receptor was isolated from a female donor in good health and CMV-seronegative. The sequencing sample was made of PBMCs. The genes are TRBV7-2 and TRBJ1-5; D is ambiguous. CDR3 amino acids: CASSSGLGNQPQHF. In DNA form, the CDR3 reads TGTGCCAGCAGTTCTGGACTCGGCAATCAGCCCCAGCATTTT.